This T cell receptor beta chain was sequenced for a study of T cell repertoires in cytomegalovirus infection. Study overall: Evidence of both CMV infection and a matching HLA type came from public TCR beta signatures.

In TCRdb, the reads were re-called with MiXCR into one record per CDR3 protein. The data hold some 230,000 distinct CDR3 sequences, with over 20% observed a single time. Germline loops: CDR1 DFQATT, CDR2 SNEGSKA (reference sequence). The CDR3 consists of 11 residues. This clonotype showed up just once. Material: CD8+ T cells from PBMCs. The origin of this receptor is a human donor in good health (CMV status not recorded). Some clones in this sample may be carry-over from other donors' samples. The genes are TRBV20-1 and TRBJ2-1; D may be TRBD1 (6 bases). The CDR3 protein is CGVGGYNEQFF. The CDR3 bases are TGCGGTGTAGGGGGCTACAATGAGCAGTTCTTC.